The 31 T cell receptor beta chains given below trace back to one sample, sequenced in a study of blood T cell repertoires in COVID-19. Produced via immunoSEQ multiplex PCR; TCRdb's table is partial and in-frame only. The sample carries 150,000 to 180,000 clones, about 79% recorded once. The sequencing input was peripheral blood. All receptors come from an older woman with acute or convalescent COVID-19.

The V call is TRBV7-8, the J call TRBJ2-3; no firm D call. Trimming pared 3 bases from V and 1 base from J, leaving 11 bases between. CDR3 size: 15 residues. Germline V lookup: CDR1 SGHVS, CDR2 FQNEAQ. The CDR3: CASSFSEHRTDTQYF. CDR3 coding DNA: TGTGCCAGCAGCTTTTCTGAGCATCGCACAGATACGCAGTATTTT.

Remarks on this clone: Other DNA sequences in the same sample also yield this CDR3. The J gene is TRBJ2-7, the V gene TRBV7-3; D gene unclear. V lost 2 bases, J lost 3 bases, and 8 bases lay in between. In germline, CDR1 is SGHTA, CDR2 FQGTGA. This CDR3 is built from 13 residues. The CDR3 loop reads CASSLGRNYEQYF. The CDR3 nucleotides are TGTGCCAGCAGCTTAGGCAGGAACTACGAGCAGTACTTC.

The chain has TRBV19 and TRBJ1-1; 10 bases line up with TRBD1. Germline CDR1 and CDR2: LNHDA and SQIVND (reference sequence). The ends lost 7 bases at V and 7 bases at J; junction bases unmatched: 6. The CDR3 totals 13 residues. DNA for the CDR3: TGTGCCAGTACCCGACAGGGGGCTGATGAAGCTTTCTTT. It translates to CASTRQGADEAFF.

This clone was counted between two and nine times. This CDR3 is also generated by other DNA sequences in the sample. This chain joins TRBV12-3 or TRBV12-4 and TRBJ1-2; weak D call: TRBD1 (5 bases). The ends were cut back, 3 bases at V and 4 bases at J, with 6 bases in the middle. This CDR3 has 12 residues. The CDR3 DNA sequence: TGTGCCAGCAGTTTCGGGGGCTATGGCTACACCTTC. It codes for CASSFGGYGYTF.

The V gene is TRBV11-2, the J gene TRBJ1-4; perhaps TRBD1 as D (6 bases). CDR3 length: 14 residues. Between the trimmed V and J ends, which lost 8 bases and 5 bases, there was a span of 15 bases. The germline gives CDR1 SGHAT, CDR2 FQNNGV. In DNA form, the CDR3 reads TGTGCCAGCCGCGCCATGGACAGAAATGAAAAACTGTTTTTT. Its protein product is CASRAMDRNEKLFF.

The chain uses TRBV5-4 and TRBJ1-4; D may be TRBD1 (5 bases). The V gene lost 2 bases and the J gene lost 2 bases, with 16 bases spanning the gap. CDR1 is SGHNT and CDR2 is YYREEE in the germline V gene (reference sequence). The CDR3 has 17 residues. The CDR3 sequence: CASSFGGTQATNEKLFF. Written as DNA, the CDR3 is TGTGCCAGCAGCTTTGGTGGGACTCAGGCGACTAATGAAAAACTGTTTTTT. Using reference TRBV5-4 and TRBJ1-4 for the parts outside the CDR3, the full variable domain is ETGVTQSPTHLIKTRGQQVTLRCSSQSGHNTVSWYQQALGQGPQFIFQYYREEENGRGNFPPRFSGLQFPNYSSELNVNALELDDSALYLCASSFGGTQATNEKLFFGSGTQLSVL.

In this sample, this clone turned up a few times. V is TRBV24-1 and J is TRBJ2-3; 12 nucleotides match TRBD2. J was trimmed by 2 bases and V by 6 bases; bases with no gene match: 8. The CDR3 is 17 residues long. CDR1 KGHDR and CDR2 SFDVKD come from the germline V gene. The CDR3 region has the DNA TGTGCCACCAGTCCCAAACTAGCGGGGGGTCTCACAGATACGCAGTATTTT. Translated: CATSPKLAGGLTDTQYF.

This clone has a single count. The V call is TRBV5-1, the J call TRBJ1-1; 7 nucleotides align to TRBD1. J gave up 4 bases and V 4 bases, and 10 bases lay outside the gene matches. This CDR3 is built from 15 residues. Germline values: CDR1 SGHRS, CDR2 YFSETQ. CDR3 sequence: CASSPGTAKPTEAFF. CDR3 sequence (DNA): TGCGCCAGCAGCCCCGGGACAGCCAAACCCACTGAAGCTTTCTTT.

The chain recombines TRBV3-1 (or the pseudogene TRBV3-2) with TRBJ1-1, with 9 bases aligning to TRBD1. After removal of 6 bases from V and 1 base from J, the junction contained 3 bases not matched to a gene. Germline-derived CDR1 and CDR2 are LGHDT and YNNKEL (reference sequence). CDR3 length equals 14 residues. CDR3 amino acids: CASRLQGANTEAFF. For the CDR3, the DNA is TGTGCCAGCAGGCTACAGGGGGCGAACACTGAAGCTTTCTTT.

This chain joins TRBV30 and TRBJ2-2; TRBD2 matches 12 bases. Trimming at V came to 5 bases and at J to 1 base, leaving 5 bases not matched to a gene. The CDR3 contains 16 residues. Germline loops: CDR1 GTSNPN, CDR2 SVGIG (reference sequence). In DNA, the CDR3 is TGTGCCTGGTCTAGCGGGGGGGCCCTGAACACCGGGGAGCTGTTTTTT. Its protein product is CAWSSGGALNTGELFF.

The table lists this clone with a few counts. This chain uses TRBV4-2 with TRBJ1-4; D not resolved. The CDR3 contains 16 residues. V gave up 3 bases and J gave up 5 bases, with 16 bases separating them. Germline CDR1 LGHNA, CDR2 YNFKEQ. The CDR3 nucleotides read TGTGCCAGCAGCCAGGGGAGCTTCATGGGGAATGAAAAACTGTTTTTT. As protein: CASSQGSFMGNEKLFF.

This sequence joins TRBV20-1 and TRBJ1-3; D gene unclear. The CDR3 has 11 residues. Germline V gene lookup returns CDR1 DFQATT and CDR2 SNEGSKA (reference sequence). In nucleotides, the CDR3 is TGCAGCGTTTCGTTGGGAAACACCATATATTTT. Encoded protein: CSVSLGNTIYF.

The chain has TRBV6-6 and TRBJ1-1, with 8 bases matching TRBD1. The V gene end was trimmed by 8 bases and the J gene end by 6 bases; junction bases not matched to a gene: 11. This CDR3 spans 14 amino acids. Germline-derived CDR1 and CDR2 are MNHNY and SVGAGI (reference sequence). The CDR3 sequence is CASRPGQGGPEAFF. The CDR3, as DNA: TGTGCCAGCCGCCCTGGACAGGGCGGTCCTGAAGCTTTCTTT.

The chain carries TRBV10-3 and TRBJ2-7; the D gene is possibly TRBD1 (6 bases). Trimming cost V 0 bases and J 4 bases, with 13 bases left between them. Per the germline V gene, CDR1 is ENHRY and CDR2 is SYGVKD. CDR3 length equals 15 residues. CDR3 sequence reads: CAISESDRSFYEQYF. CDR3 nucleotides: TGTGCCATCAGTGAGTCGGACAGATCCTTTTACGAGCAGTACTTC.

This chain uses TRBV7-2 with TRBJ1-5; 8 positions agree with TRBD1. The J segment lost 6 bases and the V segment lost 5 bases, leaving 15 bases of the junction unmatched. The CDR3 has 17 amino acids. Germline assignment: CDR1 SGHTA and CDR2 FQGNSA. In nucleotides, the CDR3 is TGTGCCAGCAGCCTAAGAGCGGACAGGGTTTTTAGTCAGCCCCAGCATTTT. Protein: CASSLRADRVFSQPQHF.

This clone was counted once. V and J are TRBV29-1 and TRBJ1-2; TRBD1 agrees at 9 bases. J gave up 7 bases and V 4 bases, and 13 bases lay outside the gene matches. This CDR3 contains 15 residues. In germline, CDR1 is SQVTM, CDR2 ANQGSEA. The CDR3 coding sequence is TGCAGCGTTGCAGGGACAGGGCCTTTAGCTGGTGGCTACACCTTC. It translates to CSVAGTGPLAGGYTF.

The chain uses TRBV3-1 (or the pseudogene TRBV3-2) and TRBJ2-5; D gene unclear. V gave up 4 bases and J gave up 5 bases, with 8 bases separating them. Germline V gives CDR1 LGHDT, CDR2 YNNKEL (reference sequence). CDR3 length: 12 amino acids. In DNA form, the CDR3 reads TGTGCCAGCAGCCTCGTCGGGGAGACCCAGTACTTC. This encodes CASSLVGETQYF.

This clone was seen a few times. J is TRBJ2-7 and V is TRBV7-9; TRBD1 matches at 11 bases. The V gene's germline CDR1 is SEHNR and CDR2 FQNEAQ (reference sequence). The CDR3 is 14 residues long. Germline trimming cut 4 bases from V and 6 bases from J; bases unmatched to any gene: 5. The CDR3 region has the DNA TGTGCCAGCAGCTCCGGACAGGGGGCTTCCGAGCAGTACTTC. Translated, it gives CASSSGQGASEQYF. Full variable domain (outside the CDR3, taken from reference TRBV7-9 and TRBJ2-7): DTGVSQNPRHKITKRGQNVTFRCDPISEHNRLYWYRQTLGQGPEFLTYFQNEAQLEKSRLLSDRFSAERPKGSFSTLEIQRTEQGDSAMYLCASSSGQGASEQYFGPGTRLTVT.

The gene calls are TRBV5-1 and TRBJ1-2; tentatively, D is TRBD1 (6 bases). The CDR3 runs to 14 residues. V lost 0 bases, J lost 5 bases, and 11 bases lay in between. Looked up from germline, CDR1 is SGHRS and CDR2 is YFSETQ. In DNA, the CDR3 is TGCGCCAGCAGCTTGGTGTCAGGGGAATATGGCTACACCTTC. It is translated as CASSLVSGEYGYTF.

The genes are TRBV11-2 and TRBJ2-7; D is unclear. The length of the CDR3 is 11 residues. V lost 5 bases to trimming and J lost 4 bases, with 6 bases between them. Germline V lookup: CDR1 SGHAT, CDR2 FQNNGV. In DNA form, the CDR3 reads TGTGCCAGCAGCGACAAGTACGAGCAGTACTTC. As protein: CASSDKYEQYF.

The gene calls are TRBV6-5 and TRBJ2-3, with 8 bases fitting TRBD1. The germline CDR1 and CDR2 sequences are MNHEY and SVGAGI. The ends lost 1 base at V and 6 bases at J; junction bases unmatched: 3. The CDR3 totals 14 residues. The CDR3 protein is CASSYFRGPDTQYF. CDR3 bases: TGTGCCAGCAGTTACTTCAGGGGGCCCGATACGCAGTATTTT.

The rearrangement uses TRBV11-2 and TRBJ1-2; weak D call: TRBD1 (6 bases). V was clipped by 5 bases and J by 0 bases, with 13 bases between them. Looked up from germline, CDR1 is SGHAT and CDR2 is FQNNGV. CDR3 size: 15 residues. The CDR3 DNA reads as TGTGCCAGCAGCCCTGGGACACAAGCTAACTATGGCTACACCTTC. It encodes CASSPGTQANYGYTF.

The chain uses TRBV3-1 (or the pseudogene TRBV3-2) and TRBJ2-7; D unclear. CDR1 is LGHDT and CDR2 is YNNKEL in the germline V gene (reference sequence). This CDR3 region has 12 residues. V gave up 1 base and J gave up 5 bases, with 6 bases separating them. CDR3 nucleotide sequence: TGTGCCAGCAGCCAAGCCCTCGACGAGCAGTACTTC. Protein: CASSQALDEQYF.

The chain uses TRBV5-4 and TRBJ2-2; 7 positions agree with TRBD1. Trimming removed 4 bases from V and 7 bases from J; junction bases left unmatched: 7. The CDR3 is 14 amino acids. Germline CDR1 SGHNT, CDR2 YYREEE (reference sequence). The CDR3 DNA reads TGTGCCAGCAGCCCAACAGGGGCTGGCGGGGAGCTGTTTTTT. Protein product: CASSPTGAGGELFF.

The chain links TRBV2 to TRBJ1-5, with 11 bases aligning to TRBD1. The CDR3 loop spans 15 amino acids. The trim removed 7 bases at V and 5 bases at J, leaving 7 bases unmatched. Looked up from germline, CDR1 is SNHLY and CDR2 is FYNNEI. CDR3 region: CASNPGQGAYQPQHF. CDR3 DNA sequence: TGTGCCAGCAATCCAGGACAGGGGGCTTATCAGCCCCAGCATTTT. Supplemented by reference TRBV2 and TRBJ1-5, the full variable domain reads EPEVTQTPSHQVTQMGQEVILRCVPISNHLYFYWYRQILGQKVEFLVSFYNNEISEKSEIFDDQFSVERPDGSNFTLKIRSTKLEDSAMYFCASNPGQGAYQPQHFGDGTRLSIL.

This sequence joins TRBV3-1 (or the pseudogene TRBV3-2) and TRBJ2-1; TRBD2 might be the D (6 bases). Germline V gene lookup returns CDR1 LGHDT and CDR2 YNNKEL (reference sequence). CDR3 length: 13 amino acids. V lost 4 bases and J 9 bases, leaving 13 bases between the germline ends. CDR3 nucleotides: TGTGCCAGCAGCCTTGGACGGGGGAGTGAGCAGTTCTTC. Its protein is CASSLGRGSEQFF.

Regarding this clone: Other DNA sequences in this specimen translate into the identical CDR3. V gene TRBV6-5 combines with J gene TRBJ2-5; D not resolved. This CDR3 is 11 amino acids long. CDR1 MNHEY and CDR2 SVGAGI come from the germline V gene. V was pared by 4 bases and J by 3 bases, with 3 bases between. In DNA, the CDR3 is TGTGCCAGCAGTTCCGAAGAGACCCAGTACTTC. Its protein product is CASSSEETQYF.

This chain connects TRBV5-3 to TRBJ2-7; possible D gene TRBD1, 5 bases. TRBV5-3 belongs to the ORF category, with a function that is uncertain. This CDR3 comprises 11 residues. Trimming shortened V by 8 bases and J by 4 bases, and 10 bases separated the two germline ends. The CDR3 nucleotides read TGTGCCAGTAAACAGGTATACGAGCAGTACGTC. Protein sequence: CASKQVYEQYV.

In DNA, the CDR3 is TGTGCCAGCAGCCACCTACAGGGTTCCTACAATGAGCAGTTCTTC. Protein sequence: CASSHLQGSYNEQFF. The V and J genes are TRBV3-1 (or the pseudogene TRBV3-2) and TRBJ2-1, with a weak D call TRBD1 (6 bases). Per the germline V gene, CDR1 is LGHDT and CDR2 is YNNKEL (reference sequence). CDR3 size: 15 residues. V lost 3 bases and J 1 base, leaving 10 bases between the germline ends.

This clone is judged medium-sized. V and J are TRBV7-8 and TRBJ2-7; 7 bases match TRBD1. Trimming removed 6 bases from V and 6 bases from J; junction bases left unmatched: 5. The CDR3 consists of 12 residues. Germline CDR1 and CDR2: SGHVS and FQNEAQ. CDR3 coding DNA: TGTGCCAGCAGAGGAGAGGGGGCCGAGCAGTACGTC. Translating it yields CASRGEGAEQYV.

In DNA, the CDR3 is TGTGCCAGCAGCCAATTTAATATGGCCTCTGGAAACACCATATATTTT. The encoded protein is CASSQFNMASGNTIYF. This chain links TRBV3-1 (or the pseudogene TRBV3-2) with TRBJ1-3; no clear D. Germline V gene data show CDR1 as LGHDT and CDR2 as YNNKEL (reference sequence). V was cut by 2 bases and J by 0 bases, with 11 bases left in between. The CDR3 contains 16 residues.